This T cell receptor beta chain was found in a study of blood T cell repertoires in COVID-19. Study-level information: Samples came from the United States, Italy and Spain, spanning acute and convalescent COVID-19. T cells, B-cell-depleted T cells, or PBMCs provided the cDNA or gDNA that served as material.

Only in-frame clones appear in the TCRdb table, and some are missing; sequencing was by immunoSEQ multiplex PCR. The sample has about 71,000 clones, 80% to 90% seen once. Per the germline V gene, CDR1 is GTSNPN and CDR2 is SVGIG (reference sequence). V was clipped by 0 bases and J by 3 bases; unmatched bases: 4. This CDR3 region has 15 residues. This clonotype originated in a man in his fifties with acute or convalescent COVID-19. Sequenced: peripheral blood. This chain connects TRBV30 to TRBJ2-3; 9 positions agree with TRBD2. Here the CDR3 DNA reads TGTGCCTGGAGTGTACAGGGACTAGCAACAGATACGCAGTATTTT. It encodes CAWSVQGLATDTQYF.